The clone carrying this T cell receptor beta chain turned up a few times. Its antigen is unidentified. This sample was included in a study of shared clonotypes between healthy human individuals. About the study: There were three CD4 naive, three CD4 memory, two CD8 naive and one CD8 memory plates per donor.

The run depth of the assay was deep. Only in-frame clones appear in the TCRdb table, and some are missing; sequencing was by immunoSEQ multiplex PCR. The sample has millions of clones; roughly 94% are singletons. V was trimmed by 4 bases and J by 1 base, leaving 8 bases between them. This CDR3 spans 13 amino acids. The germline gives CDR1 SGHNT, CDR2 YYREEE (reference sequence). Naive CD8 isolation took CD45RO-negative cells positively selected for CCR7 and excluded terminally differentiated effector memory CD45RA+ cells. HIV-negative, healthy adults without recent acute infections or vaccinations were the donors. Overall study results and limits: Relative to clonotypes present in all four donors, those not shared had lower generation probabilities.

V usage is TRBV5-4 and J usage is TRBJ1-1, with D maybe TRBD1 (6 bases). The sequence was obtained from a man aged 18 to 30 in good health. Sequencing was performed on naive CD8+ T cells sorted from blood. CDR3 nucleotides: TGTGCCAGCAGCCCGGGACAGAACACTGAAGCTTTCTTT. Translating gives CASSPGQNTEAFF.